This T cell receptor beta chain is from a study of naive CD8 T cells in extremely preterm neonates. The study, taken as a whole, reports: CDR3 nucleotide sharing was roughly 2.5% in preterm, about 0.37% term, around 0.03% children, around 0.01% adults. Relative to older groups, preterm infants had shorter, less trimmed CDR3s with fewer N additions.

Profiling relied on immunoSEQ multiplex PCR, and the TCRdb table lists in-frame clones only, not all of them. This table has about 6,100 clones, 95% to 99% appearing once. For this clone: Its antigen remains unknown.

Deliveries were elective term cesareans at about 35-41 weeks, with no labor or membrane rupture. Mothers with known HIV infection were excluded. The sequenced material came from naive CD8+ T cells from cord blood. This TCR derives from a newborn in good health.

The CDR3 reads CASSQDQGGRNEQFF. CDR3 nucleotides: TGCGCCAGCAGCCAAGATCAGGGGGGTAGAAATGAGCAGTTCTTC. V and J are TRBV4-3 and TRBJ2-1; tentatively, D is TRBD1 (7 bases). The CDR3 runs to 15 residues. V was trimmed by 0 bases and J by 7 bases, leaving 13 bases between them. Germline CDR1 reads LGHNA; CDR2 reads YSLEER.